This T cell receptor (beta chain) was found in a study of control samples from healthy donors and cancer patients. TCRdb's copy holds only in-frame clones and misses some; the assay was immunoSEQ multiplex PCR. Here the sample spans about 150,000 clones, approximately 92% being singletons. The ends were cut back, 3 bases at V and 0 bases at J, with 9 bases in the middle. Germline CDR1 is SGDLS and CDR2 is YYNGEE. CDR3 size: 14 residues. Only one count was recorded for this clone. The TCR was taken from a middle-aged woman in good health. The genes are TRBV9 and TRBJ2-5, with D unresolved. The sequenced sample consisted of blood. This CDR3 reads CASSADQYQETQYF. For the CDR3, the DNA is TGTGCCAGCAGCGCGGACCAATACCAAGAGACCCAGTACTTC.